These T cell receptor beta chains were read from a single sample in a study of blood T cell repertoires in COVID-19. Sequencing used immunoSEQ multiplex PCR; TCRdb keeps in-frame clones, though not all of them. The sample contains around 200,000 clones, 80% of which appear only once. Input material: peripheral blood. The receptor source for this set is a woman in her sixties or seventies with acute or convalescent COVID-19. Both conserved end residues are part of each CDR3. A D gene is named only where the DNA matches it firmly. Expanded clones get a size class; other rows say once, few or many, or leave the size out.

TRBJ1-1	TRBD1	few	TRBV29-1	TGCAGCGTTGAAACTGTCAGGGGGTCTGAAGCTTTCTTT	CSVETVRGSEAFF
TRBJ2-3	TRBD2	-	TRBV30	TGTCGAGCGGGAGAGGGAGATACGCAGTATTTT	CRAGEGDTQYF
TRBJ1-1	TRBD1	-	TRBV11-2	TGTGCCAGCAGCTCCGGGACAGGGTATCTCACTGAAGCTTTCTTT	CASSSGTGYLTEAFF
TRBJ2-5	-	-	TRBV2	TGTGCCAGCAGTCTAGAAGAGACCCAGTACTTC	CASSLEETQYF
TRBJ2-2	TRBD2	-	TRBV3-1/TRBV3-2	TGTGCCAGCAGCCTTACAGCGGGAGTGAACACCGGGGAGCTGTTTTTT	CASSLTAGVNTGELFF
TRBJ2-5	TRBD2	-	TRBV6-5	TGTGCCAGCAGCTACAACACCGGGGGGCAAGAGACCCAGTACTTC	CASSYNTGGQETQYF
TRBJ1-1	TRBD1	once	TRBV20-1	TGCAGTGCTAGTGACGCTGGACAGGGCGGGGGAGCTTTCTTT	CSASDAGQGGGAFF
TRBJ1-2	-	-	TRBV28	TGTGCCAGCAGTGAGACAGCCTCCTATGGCTACACCTTC	CASSETASYGYTF
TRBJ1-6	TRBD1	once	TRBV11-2	TGTGCCAGCAGCCGGGGACAGACTGCGAAAAATTCACCCCTCCACTTT	CASSRGQTAKNSPLHF
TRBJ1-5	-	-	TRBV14	TGTGCCAGCAGCCAAGCGGGCGGGCTCCCCCAGCATTTT	CASSQAGGLPQHF
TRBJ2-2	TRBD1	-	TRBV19	TGTGCCAGTACCCCGGGACAGGAGAACACCGGGGAGCTGTTTTTT	CASTPGQENTGELFF
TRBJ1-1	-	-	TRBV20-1	TGCAGTGCTAGTAGCCCCGATCCCGGGGACACTGAAGCTTTCTTT	CSASSPDPGDTEAFF
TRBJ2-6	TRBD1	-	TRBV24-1	TGTGCCACAGCCGGGACAGGCGGCTCTGGGGCCAACGTCCTGACTTTC	CATAGTGGSGANVLTF
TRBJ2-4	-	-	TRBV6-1	TGTGCCAGCAGTGAAGTTTCAGGGGTTGGCAAAAACATTCAGTACTTC	CASSEVSGVGKNIQYF
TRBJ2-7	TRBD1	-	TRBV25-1	TGTGCCAGCGCTTCCGACAGGGCCCCCTACGAGCAGTACTTC	CASASDRAPYEQYF
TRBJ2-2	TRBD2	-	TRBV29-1	TGCAGCGCCGGAAGAGAGGGAGGGGAGACCGGGGAGCTGTTTTTT	CSAGREGGETGELFF
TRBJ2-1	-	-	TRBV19	TGTGCCAGTAGTATACAGGGGACCTACAATGAGCAGTTCTTC	CASSIQGTYNEQFF
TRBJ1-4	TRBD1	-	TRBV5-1	TGCGCCAGCAGCTTCGACAGGGGGCAGGAAAAACTGTTTTTT	CASSFDRGQEKLFF
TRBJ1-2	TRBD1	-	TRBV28	TGTGCCAGCAGTCACGCGACAGGGACTAACTATGGCTACACCTTC	CASSHATGTNYGYTF
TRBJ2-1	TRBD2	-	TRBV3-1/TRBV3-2	TGTGCCAGCAGCAATCGACTAGCCCTCTACAATGAGCAGTTCTTC	CASSNRLALYNEQFF
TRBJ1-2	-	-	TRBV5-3	TGTGCCAGAAGATTGGCTTCCGGACAATCCTTACAAAGGGACTATGGCTACACCTTC	CARRLASGQSLQRDYGYTF
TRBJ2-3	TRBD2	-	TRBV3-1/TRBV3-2	TGTGCCAGCAGCCCACGTCCGGGACTAGTTTCAGATACGCAGTATTTT	CASSPRPGLVSDTQYF
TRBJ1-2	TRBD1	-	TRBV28	TGTGCCGTCAGGACAGGCGCTATCCCTAACTATGGCTACACCTTC	CAVRTGAIPNYGYTF
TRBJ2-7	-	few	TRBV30	TGTGCCTGGAGTGTACCCCCGCAGGTCTACGAGCAGTACTTC	CAWSVPPQVYEQYF
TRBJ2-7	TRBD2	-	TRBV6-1	TGTGCCAGCAGTGAAAAAGCGGGAGCGTTGTACGAGCAGTACTTC	CASSEKAGALYEQYF
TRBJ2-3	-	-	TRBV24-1	TGTGCCACCAGTGACCTTACTAGCACAGATACGCAGTATTTT	CATSDLTSTDTQYF
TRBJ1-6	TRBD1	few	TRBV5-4	TGTGCCAGCAGCTCCGGGACAGCGAATTCACCCCTCCACTTT	CASSSGTANSPLHF
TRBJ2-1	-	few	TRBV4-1	TGCGCCAGCAGCCTTTCCGGACTTCTTCGGGGGAATGAGCAGTTCTTC	CASSLSGLLRGNEQFF
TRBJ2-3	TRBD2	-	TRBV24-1	TGTGCCACCTCAAGCCCGGGACTAGCGGGAGTCACCCCCTTCACAGATACGCAGTATTTT	CATSSPGLAGVTPFTDTQYF
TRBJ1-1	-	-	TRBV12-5	TGTGCTAGTGGTGTCACGGAGGACACTGAAGCTTTCTTT	CASGVTEDTEAFF